This T cell receptor beta chain was retrieved from a study of T cell repertoires in cytomegalovirus infection. Overall study: Alongside well-studied HLA-B-restricted CMV epitopes, recently identified HLA-C-restricted CMV epitopes were also used. Based on public TCR beta signatures, there were indications of CMV infection and of a matching HLA type. Study results and limitations: Using cumulative public TCR beta family frequency, the authors identified those who carried CMV together with the relevant HLA.

From the reads, TCRdb called clonotypes with MiXCR, one entry per CDR3 protein. The sample carries 370,000 or so distinct CDR3 sequences, about a third recorded once. This CDR3 is 14 amino acids long. CDR1 SGHTA and CDR2 FQGNSA come from the germline V gene. The V end was cut by 5 bases, the J end by 6 bases, with 15 bases between. Details on this clonotype: Its antigen is unidentified.

The sequence came from a human donor in good health (CMV status not recorded). Some clones in this sample may be carry-over from other donors' samples. The rearrangement uses TRBV7-2 and TRBJ2-3, with unresolved D. The material was cultured PBMCs, obtained from culture after CMV antigen stimulation. The CDR3 loop is CASSLGSLRDTQYF. CDR3 in DNA: TGTGCCAGCAGCCTAGGGTCCCTGCGGGATACGCAGTATTTT.